Below, 2 T cell receptor beta chains from the same sample are listed, as sequenced in a study of early T cells in non-severe SARS-CoV-2 infection. TCRdb re-called the 5' RACE reads with MiXCR, one entry per CDR3 protein. The table includes 55,000 to 70,000 distinct CDR3 sequences, 10% detected once. The sequencing sample was made of whole blood. The receptors were sampled from an adult who was a healthcare worker with PCR-confirmed SARS-CoV-2 infection or an uninfected control (not recorded which).

This clonotype was counted ten times or more. The chain has TRBV7-2 and TRBJ1-4; D might be TRBD1 (6 bases). Trimming removed 0 bases from V and 6 bases from J, with 11 bases in between. CDR3 length: 15 residues. From germline, CDR1 is SGHTA and CDR2 FQGNSA. The CDR3 nucleotides are TGTGCCAGCAGCTTAGCGGGGGGCGACGATGAAAAACTGTTTTTT. Translation: CASSLAGGDDEKLFF.

This clonotype occurred many times. The chain employs TRBV7-3 and TRBJ2-2; 7 nucleotides agree with TRBD2. The CDR3 covers 16 residues. Germline-derived CDR1 and CDR2 are SGHTA and FQGTGA. J lost 6 bases, V lost 3 bases, and 10 bases had no gene match. The CDR3 is CASSFLGGSPSGELFF. The CDR3, as DNA: TGTGCCAGCAGCTTCCTTGGCGGGAGTCCGTCCGGGGAGCTGTTTTTT.